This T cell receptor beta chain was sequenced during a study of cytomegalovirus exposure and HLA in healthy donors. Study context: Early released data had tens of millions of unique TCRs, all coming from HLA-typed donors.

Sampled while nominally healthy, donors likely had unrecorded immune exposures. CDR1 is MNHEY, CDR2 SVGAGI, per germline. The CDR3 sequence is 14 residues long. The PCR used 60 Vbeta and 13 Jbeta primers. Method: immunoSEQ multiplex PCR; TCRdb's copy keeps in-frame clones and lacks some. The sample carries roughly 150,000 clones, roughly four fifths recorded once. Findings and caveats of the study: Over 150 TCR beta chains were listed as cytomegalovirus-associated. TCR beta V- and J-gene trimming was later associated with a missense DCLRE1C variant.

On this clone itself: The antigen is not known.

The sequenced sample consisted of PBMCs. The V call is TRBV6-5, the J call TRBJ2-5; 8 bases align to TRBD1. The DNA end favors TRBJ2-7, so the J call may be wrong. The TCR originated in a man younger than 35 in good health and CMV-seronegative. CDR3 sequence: CASRNPGQAYEQYF. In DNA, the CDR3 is TGTGCCAGCAGGAACCCGGGACAGGCCTACGAGCAGTACTTC.